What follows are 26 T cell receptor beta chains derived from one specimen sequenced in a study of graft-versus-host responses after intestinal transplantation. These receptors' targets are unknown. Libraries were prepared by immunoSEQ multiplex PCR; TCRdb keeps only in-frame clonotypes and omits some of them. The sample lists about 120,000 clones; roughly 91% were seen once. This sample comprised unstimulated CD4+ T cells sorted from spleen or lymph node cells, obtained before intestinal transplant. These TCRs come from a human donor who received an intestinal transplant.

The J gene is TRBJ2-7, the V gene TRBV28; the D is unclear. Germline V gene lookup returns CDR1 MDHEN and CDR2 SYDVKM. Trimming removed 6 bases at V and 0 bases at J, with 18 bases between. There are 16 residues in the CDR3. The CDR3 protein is CASSYLESRSSYEQYF. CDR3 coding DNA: TGTGCCAGCAGCTACTTGGAGTCCAGGAGCTCCTACGAGCAGTACTTC. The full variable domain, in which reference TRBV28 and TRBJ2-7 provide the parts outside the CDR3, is DVKVTQSSRYLVKRTGEKVFLECVQDMDHENMFWYRQDPGLGLRLIYFSYDVKMKEKGDIPEGYSVSREKKERFSLILESASTNQTSMYLCASSYLESRSSYEQYFGPGTRLTVT.

DNA of the CDR3: TGTGCCAGCAGCTTAACTGGGGTAGGGGCTAGCGGGGGTACAGATACGCAGTATTTT. Encoded protein: CASSLTGVGASGGTDTQYF. The rearrangement uses TRBV7-3 and TRBJ2-3, with TRBD2 matching 10 bases. This CDR3 region has 19 residues. Trimming at V came to 0 bases and at J to 3 bases, leaving 12 bases not matched to a gene. Per the germline V gene, CDR1 is SGHTA and CDR2 is FQGTGA.

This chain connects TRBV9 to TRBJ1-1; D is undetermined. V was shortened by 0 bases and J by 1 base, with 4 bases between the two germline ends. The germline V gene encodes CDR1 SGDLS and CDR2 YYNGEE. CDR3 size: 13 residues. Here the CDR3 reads CASSVDRNTEAFF. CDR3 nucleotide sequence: TGTGCCAGCAGCGTAGACAGGAACACTGAAGCTTTCTTT. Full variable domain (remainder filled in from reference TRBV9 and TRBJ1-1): DSGVTQTPKHLITATGQRVTLRCSPRSGDLSVYWYQQSLDQGLQFLIQYYNGEERAKGNILERFSAQQFPDLHSELNLSSLELGDSALYFCASSVDRNTEAFFGQGTRLTVV.

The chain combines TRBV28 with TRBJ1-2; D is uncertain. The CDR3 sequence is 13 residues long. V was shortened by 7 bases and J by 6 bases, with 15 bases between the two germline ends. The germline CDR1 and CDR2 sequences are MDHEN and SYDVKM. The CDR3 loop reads CASTDFFRNGYTF. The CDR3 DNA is TGTGCCAGCACTGACTTCTTTCGGAATGGCTACACCTTC.

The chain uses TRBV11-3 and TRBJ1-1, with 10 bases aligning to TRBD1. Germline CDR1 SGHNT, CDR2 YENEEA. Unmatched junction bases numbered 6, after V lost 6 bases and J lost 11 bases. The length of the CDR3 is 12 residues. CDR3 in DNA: TGTGCCAGCAGTCGGGACAGGGGACATGCTTTCTTT. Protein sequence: CASSRDRGHAFF.

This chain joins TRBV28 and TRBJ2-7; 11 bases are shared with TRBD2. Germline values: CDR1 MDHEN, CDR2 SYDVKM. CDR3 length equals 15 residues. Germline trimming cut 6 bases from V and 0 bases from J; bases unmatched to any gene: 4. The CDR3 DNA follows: TGTGCCAGCAGGCGACTAGCGGGACCCTCCTACGAGCAGTACTTC. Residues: CASRRLAGPSYEQYF.

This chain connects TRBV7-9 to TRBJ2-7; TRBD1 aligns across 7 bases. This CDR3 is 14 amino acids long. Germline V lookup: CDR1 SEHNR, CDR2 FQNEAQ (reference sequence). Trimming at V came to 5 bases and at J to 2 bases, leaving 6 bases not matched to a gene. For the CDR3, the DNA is TGTGCCAGCAGCCAAAAGGGGGCCCCCTACGAGCAGTACTTC. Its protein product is CASSQKGAPYEQYF. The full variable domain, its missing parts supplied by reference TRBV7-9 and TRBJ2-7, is DTGVSQNPRHKITKRGQNVTFRCDPISEHNRLYWYRQTLGQGPEFLTYFQNEAQLEKSRLLSDRFSAERPKGSFSTLEIQRTEQGDSAMYLCASSQKGAPYEQYFGPGTRLTVT.

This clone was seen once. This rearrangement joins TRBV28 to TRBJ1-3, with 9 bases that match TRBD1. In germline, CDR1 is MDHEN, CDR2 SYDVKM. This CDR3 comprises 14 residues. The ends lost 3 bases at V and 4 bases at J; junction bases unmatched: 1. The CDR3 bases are TGTGCCAGCAGTTTGGGACAGGGAGGAAACACCATATATTTT. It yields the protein CASSLGQGGNTIYF.

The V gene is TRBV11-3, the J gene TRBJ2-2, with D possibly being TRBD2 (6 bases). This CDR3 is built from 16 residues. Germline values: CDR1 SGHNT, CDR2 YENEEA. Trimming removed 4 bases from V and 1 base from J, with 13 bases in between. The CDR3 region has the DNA TGTGCCAGCAGCTATTACGGGGGAGTGAACACCGGGGAGCTGTTTTTT. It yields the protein CASSYYGGVNTGELFF.

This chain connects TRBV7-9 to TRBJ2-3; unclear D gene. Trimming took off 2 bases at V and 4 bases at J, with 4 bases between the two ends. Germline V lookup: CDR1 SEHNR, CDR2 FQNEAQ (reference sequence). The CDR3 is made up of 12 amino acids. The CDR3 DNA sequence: TGTGCCAGCAGCTTATTCGCAGATACGCAGTATTTT. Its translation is CASSLFADTQYF.

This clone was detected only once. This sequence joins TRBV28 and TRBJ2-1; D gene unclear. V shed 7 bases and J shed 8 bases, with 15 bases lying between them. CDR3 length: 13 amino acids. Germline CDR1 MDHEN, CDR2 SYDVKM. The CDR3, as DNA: TGTGCCAGCACGGATTTTGTGACCGATGAGCAGTTCTTC. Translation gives CASTDFVTDEQFF.

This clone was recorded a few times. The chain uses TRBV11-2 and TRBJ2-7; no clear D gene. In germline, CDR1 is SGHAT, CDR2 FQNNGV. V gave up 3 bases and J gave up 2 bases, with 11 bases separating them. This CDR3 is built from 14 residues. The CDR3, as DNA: TGTGCCAGCAGCTTGGGATACACAACCTACGAGCAGTACTTC. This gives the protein CASSLGYTTYEQYF.

DNA of the CDR3: TGTGCCAGCAGCTTGTTTGCGGGTCAAGAGACCCAGTACTTC. This gives the protein CASSLFAGQETQYF. The genes are TRBV5-6 and TRBJ2-5; TRBD2 might be the D (5 bases). Germline values: CDR1 SGHDT, CDR2 YYEEEE. The CDR3 contains 14 residues. The V gene lost 1 base and the J gene lost 2 bases, with 9 bases spanning the gap.

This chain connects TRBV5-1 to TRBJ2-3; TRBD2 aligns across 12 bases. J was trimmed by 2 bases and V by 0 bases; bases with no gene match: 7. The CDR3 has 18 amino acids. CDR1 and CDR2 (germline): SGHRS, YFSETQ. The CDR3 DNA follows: TGCGCCAGCAGCTTGGCCCAGACTAGCGGGAGTCCCACAGATACGCAGTATTTT. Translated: CASSLAQTSGSPTDTQYF.

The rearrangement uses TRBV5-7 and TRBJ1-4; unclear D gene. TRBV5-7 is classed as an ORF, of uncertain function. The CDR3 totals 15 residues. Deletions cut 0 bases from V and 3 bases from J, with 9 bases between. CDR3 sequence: CASSLVGNPNEKLFF. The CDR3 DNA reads TGTGCCAGCAGCTTGGTGGGGAACCCTAATGAAAAACTGTTTTTT.

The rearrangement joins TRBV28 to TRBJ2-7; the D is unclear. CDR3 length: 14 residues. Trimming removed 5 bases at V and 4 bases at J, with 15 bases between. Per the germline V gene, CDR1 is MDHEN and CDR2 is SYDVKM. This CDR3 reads CASSVPGVLYEQYF. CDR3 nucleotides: TGTGCCAGCAGTGTCCCTGGGGTCCTTTACGAGCAGTACTTC. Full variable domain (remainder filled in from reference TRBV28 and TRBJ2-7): DVKVTQSSRYLVKRTGEKVFLECVQDMDHENMFWYRQDPGLGLRLIYFSYDVKMKEKGDIPEGYSVSREKKERFSLILESASTNQTSMYLCASSVPGVLYEQYFGPGTRLTVT.

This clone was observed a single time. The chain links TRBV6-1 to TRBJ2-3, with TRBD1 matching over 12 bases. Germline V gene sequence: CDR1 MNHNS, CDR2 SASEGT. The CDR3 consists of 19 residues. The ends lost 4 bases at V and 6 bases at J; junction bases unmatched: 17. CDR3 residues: CASSAGTGGPKTRLDTQYF. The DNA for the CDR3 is TGTGCCAGCAGTGCCGGGACAGGGGGCCCAAAGACCCGTTTGGATACGCAGTATTTT.

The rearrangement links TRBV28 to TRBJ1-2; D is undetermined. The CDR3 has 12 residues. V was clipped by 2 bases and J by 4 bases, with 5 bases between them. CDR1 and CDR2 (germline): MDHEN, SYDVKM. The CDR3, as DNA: TGTGCCAGCAGTTTAGCAGGCTATGGCTACACCTTC. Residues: CASSLAGYGYTF.

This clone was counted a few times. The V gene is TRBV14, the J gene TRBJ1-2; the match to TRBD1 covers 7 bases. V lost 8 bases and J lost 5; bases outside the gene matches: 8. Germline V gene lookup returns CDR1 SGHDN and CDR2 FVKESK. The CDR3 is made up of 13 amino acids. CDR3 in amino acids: CASSKGTDYGYTF. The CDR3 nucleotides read TGTGCCAGCTCAAAGGGGACAGATTATGGCTACACCTTC.

The CDR3 bases are TGTGCCAGCAGTTTATCAAGGGGGTGGGCAATTAATGAGCAGTTCTTC. It yields the protein CASSLSRGWAINEQFF. The chain couples TRBV27 to TRBJ2-1; a weak D match, TRBD1 (6 bases). The CDR3 runs 16 residues. Germline V gives CDR1 MNHEY, CDR2 SMNVEV (reference sequence). V gave up 0 bases and J gave up 7 bases, with 16 bases separating them.

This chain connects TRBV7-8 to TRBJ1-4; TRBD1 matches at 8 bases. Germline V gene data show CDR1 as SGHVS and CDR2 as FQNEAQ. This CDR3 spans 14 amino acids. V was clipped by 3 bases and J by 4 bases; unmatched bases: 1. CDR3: CASSLDRVNEKLFF. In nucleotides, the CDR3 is TGTGCCAGCAGCTTGGACAGGGTTAATGAAAAACTGTTTTTT. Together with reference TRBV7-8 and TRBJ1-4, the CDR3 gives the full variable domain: GAGVSQSPRYKVAKRGQDVALRCDPISGHVSLFWYQQALGQGPEFLTYFQNEAQLDKSGLPSDRFFAERPEGSVSTLKIQRTQQEDSAVYLCASSLDRVNEKLFFGSGTQLSVL.

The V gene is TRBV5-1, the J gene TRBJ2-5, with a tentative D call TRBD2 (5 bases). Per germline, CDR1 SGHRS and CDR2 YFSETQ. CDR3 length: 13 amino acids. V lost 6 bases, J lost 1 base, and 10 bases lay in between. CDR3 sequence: CASNLGSQETQYF. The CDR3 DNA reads TGCGCCAGCAACCTGGGGAGCCAAGAGACCCAGTACTTC. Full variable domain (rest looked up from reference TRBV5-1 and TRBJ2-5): KAGVTQTPRYLIKTRGQQVTLSCSPISGHRSVSWYQQTPGQGLQFLFEYFSETQRNKGNFPGRFSGRQFSNSRSEMNVSTLELGDSALYLCASNLGSQETQYFGPGTRLLVL.

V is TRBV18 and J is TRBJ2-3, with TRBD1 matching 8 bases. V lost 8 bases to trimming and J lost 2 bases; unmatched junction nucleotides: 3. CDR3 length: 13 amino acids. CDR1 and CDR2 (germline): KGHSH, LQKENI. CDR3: CASAGGFTDTQYF. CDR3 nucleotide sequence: TGTGCCAGCGCAGGGGGCTTCACAGATACGCAGTATTTT. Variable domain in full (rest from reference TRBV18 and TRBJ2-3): NAGVMQNPRHLVRRRGQEARLRCSPMKGHSHVYWYRQLPEEGLKFMVYLQKENIIDESGMPKERFSAEFPKEGPSILRIQQVVRGDSAAYFCASAGGFTDTQYFGPGTRLTVL.

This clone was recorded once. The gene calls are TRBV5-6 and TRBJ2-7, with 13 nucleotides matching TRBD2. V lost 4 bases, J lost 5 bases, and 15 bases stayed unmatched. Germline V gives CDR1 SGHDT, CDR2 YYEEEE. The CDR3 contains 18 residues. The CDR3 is CASSIRTSGSRSLHEQYF. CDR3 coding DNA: TGTGCCAGCAGCATCCGGACTAGCGGGAGCCGGTCCCTTCACGAGCAGTACTTC.

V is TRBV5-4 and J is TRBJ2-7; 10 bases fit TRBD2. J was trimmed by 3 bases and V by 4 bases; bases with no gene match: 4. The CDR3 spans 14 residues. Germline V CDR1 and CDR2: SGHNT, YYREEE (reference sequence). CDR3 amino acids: CASSRWTSGYEQYF. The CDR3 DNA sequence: TGTGCCAGCAGCAGGTGGACTAGCGGCTACGAGCAGTACTTC.

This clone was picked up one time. The CDR3 DNA is TGTGCCAGCAGTTTACGGAGGGGGGTTAATGAAAAACTGTTTTTT. The encoded protein is CASSLRRGVNEKLFF. The genes are TRBV6-5 and TRBJ1-4; D might be TRBD1 (6 bases). The CDR3 is made up of 15 amino acids. Germline loops: CDR1 MNHEY, CDR2 SVGAGI. Trimming removed 4 bases at V and 4 bases at J, with 13 bases between.